The clone carrying this TCR beta chain has a handful of counts. This entry comes from a study of cytomegalovirus exposure and HLA in healthy donors. Across the study: As released early, the data held about 85 million unique TCRs from HLA-typed donors.

Primers: 60 Vbeta forward and 13 Jbeta reverse. TCRdb's table, derived via immunoSEQ multiplex PCR, lists solely in-frame clones and lacks some. Here the sample spans about 140,000 clones, around 80% being singletons. The CDR3 is 14 amino acids. The germline CDR1 and CDR2 sequences are LGHNA and YNFKEQ. Between the trimmed V and J ends, which lost 0 bases and 5 bases, there was a span of 7 bases. The sequence was collected from a man younger than 40 in good health and CMV-seropositive. The specimen sequenced was PBMCs. The genes are TRBV4-2 and TRBJ1-4; no clear D. The CDR3 loop is CASSQDHRNEKLFF. The CDR3 nucleotides read TGTGCCAGCAGCCAAGATCACAGAAATGAAAAACTGTTTTTT.